This record concerns one T cell receptor beta chain sequence. Antigen: not known. The data stem from a study of regulatory T cells in long-lasting Graves disease. Whole-study findings and limits: Repertoires from persistent disease leaned toward TRBV28, TRBJ1-2 and TRBJ2-5. Lower TCR diversity characterized persistent Graves' patients relative to newly diagnosed patients.

Germline loops: CDR1 LGHNA, CDR2 YSLEER. The CDR3 is made up of 15 amino acids. Deletions cut 0 bases from V and 0 bases from J, with 9 bases between. Time point meaning: persistent/refractory GD, antithyroid drugs over 5 years with positive TRAb. Extracted RNA from PBMCs served as the source of the TCR library. Both iRepertoire HTBI primers and Arm-PCR of CDR3 regions were used to build the TCR beta libraries. Each CDR3 protein is one row after TCRdb ran MiXCR on the multiplex PCR reads. This table holds some 430,000 distinct CDR3 sequences, approximately 21% found once. The sample was peripheral blood mononuclear cells (PBMCs), taken when the disease was refractory, from a patient treated with antithyroid drugs. The sequence derives from a female donor with Graves disease. The chain links TRBV4-3 to TRBJ2-7; D call uncertain. CDR3 bases: TGCGCCAGCAGCCAAGACGCGGCGAACTCCTACGAGCAGTACTTC. Its protein product is CASSQDAANSYEQYF.